A single T cell receptor (beta chain) is shown here with its context. The target antigen is unknown. TCR beta VDJ and CDR3 were profiled, and genomic DNA was the template. In TCRdb, the reads were re-called with MiXCR into one record per CDR3 protein. The sample holds 90,000 to 150,000 distinct CDR3 sequences, 50% to 70% seen once. Those patients picked for sequencing had displayed CD8+CD57+ cell expansion on flow cytometry. Patients had not yet gotten any therapy when their blood was taken for sampling. From germline, CDR1 is SGHVS and CDR2 FNYEAQ. This CDR3 has 15 amino acids. Deletions cut 2 bases from V and 0 bases from J, with 10 bases between. The entry originates in a study of CD8+CD57+ T cells in acquired aplastic anemia. Study context: Sorted CD4+ and CD8+ cells yielded roughly 3.2 ug of DNA on average.

Study-wide findings and caveats: Between the patient and control groups, CD8+ Simpson's diversity did not differ significantly.

The sample taken for sequencing was sorted CD4+, CD8+, or CD8+CD57+ T cells (not recorded which) from PBMCs. The TCR originated in a human donor with aplastic anemia. The V and J genes are TRBV7-6 and TRBJ1-1; D gene unclear. The CDR3 region has the DNA TGTGCCAGCAGCTTATCTGGCCGTATGAACACTGAAGCTTTCTTT. Amino acids: CASSLSGRMNTEAFF.